Each of the 26 T cell receptor beta chains below was sequenced from the same sample in a study of long-term antiretroviral therapy in people with HIV. It was version v3.0 of the immunoSEQ assay that was run at survey level. The table came from immunoSEQ multiplex PCR; TCRdb's copy has only in-frame clones and leaves some out. The sample carries around 8,600 clones, roughly 78% recorded once. Sequenced material: unsorted PBMCs, taken 0.6 years before starting antiretroviral therapy. The receptors stem from a man aged 35 to 55 with HIV.

The J gene is TRBJ2-6, the V gene TRBV2, with 7 bases lining up with TRBD1. CDR1 and CDR2 (germline): SNHLY, FYNNEI. This CDR3 is 14 amino acids long. J gave up 2 bases and V 8 bases, and 3 bases lay outside the gene matches. The CDR3 is CASVDRAGANVLTF. CDR3 in DNA: TGTGCCAGCGTTGACAGGGCTGGGGCCAACGTCCTGACTTTC.

The rearrangement uses TRBV7-9 and TRBJ2-1, with 7 nucleotides matching TRBD1. With 5 bases clipped from V and 9 bases from J, the junction kept 13 bases outside the gene matches. CDR1 and CDR2 from the germline V gene are SEHNR and FQNEAQ (reference sequence). The CDR3 is made up of 15 amino acids. The CDR3: CASSPPPGQSFEQFF. The CDR3 bases are TGTGCCAGCAGCCCGCCTCCGGGACAGTCTTTTGAGCAGTTCTTC.

This clone is medium-sized within its sample. V usage is TRBV5-6 and J usage is TRBJ2-6; D may be TRBD2 (6 bases). The CDR3 length is 16 residues. Trimming took 4 bases from V and 0 from J, leaving 11 bases between them. Germline CDR1 reads SGHDT; CDR2 reads YYEEEE. The CDR3 DNA sequence: TGTGCCAGCAGCCCCGCCGGGGGCTCTGGGGCCAACGTCCTGACTTTC. This encodes CASSPAGGSGANVLTF.

The J gene is TRBJ2-5, the V gene TRBV5-1; D is unclear. Trimming left V 3 bases short and J 5 bases short, with 11 bases between. Germline CDR1 reads SGHRS; CDR2 reads YFSETQ. The CDR3 spans 13 residues. This chain's CDR3 is CASSSAGYETQYF. DNA for the CDR3: TGCGCCAGCAGCTCGGCCGGATACGAGACCCAGTACTTC.

V gene TRBV28 combines with J gene TRBJ2-1; D could derive from TRBD1 or TRBD2 (6 bases each). The CDR3 has 12 residues. V was clipped by 5 bases and J by 11 bases, with 13 bases between them. Looked up from germline, CDR1 is MDHEN and CDR2 is SYDVKM. The CDR3 nucleotides are TGTGCCAGCAGTACCGAAGGGGGGAAGCAGTTCTTC. Translated: CASSTEGGKQFF. Based on the CDR3 plus reference TRBV28 and TRBJ2-1, the full variable domain is DVKVTQSSRYLVKRTGEKVFLECVQDMDHENMFWYRQDPGLGLRLIYFSYDVKMKEKGDIPEGYSVSREKKERFSLILESASTNQTSMYLCASSTEGGKQFFGPGTRLTVL.

This chain connects TRBV4-2 to TRBJ2-7; 8 bases agree with TRBD2. The V segment lost 1 base and the J segment 1 base; nucleotides outside the gene matches: 3. Looked up from germline, CDR1 is LGHNA and CDR2 is YNFKEQ. CDR3 size: 15 residues. CDR3 residues: CASSQAAGVSYEQYF. In DNA form, the CDR3 reads TGTGCCAGCAGCCAAGCAGCGGGGGTTTCCTACGAGCAGTACTTC.

The J gene is TRBJ1-1, the V gene TRBV9; 7 bases are a match to TRBD1. The ends lost 3 bases at V and 5 bases at J; junction bases unmatched: 4. Germline lookup yields CDR1 SGDLS and CDR2 YYNGEE. CDR3 length: 13 residues. CDR3 bases: TGTGCCAGCAGCGCCGGGACAGTTACTGAAGCTTTCTTT. Protein product: CASSAGTVTEAFF. The full variable domain, rest sourced from reference TRBV9 and TRBJ1-1, is DSGVTQTPKHLITATGQRVTLRCSPRSGDLSVYWYQQSLDQGLQFLIQYYNGEERAKGNILERFSAQQFPDLHSELNLSSLELGDSALYFCASSAGTVTEAFFGQGTRLTVV.

The J gene is TRBJ2-5, the V gene TRBV11-1; D is ambiguous. The V gene lost 3 bases and the J gene lost 0 bases, with 5 bases spanning the gap. The CDR3 consists of 13 residues. Germline-derived CDR1 and CDR2 are SGHAT and FQDESV (reference sequence). The DNA for the CDR3 is TGTGCCAGCAGCTTTGGTAACCAAGAGACCCAGTACTTC. This translates into CASSFGNQETQYF.

The sample holds one count of this clone. The chain carries TRBV2 and TRBJ2-7, with 7 bases lining up with TRBD1. The V and J ends lost 6 bases and 0 bases, in that order; junction bases with no gene match: 5. CDR3 size: 14 residues. Per the germline V gene, CDR1 is SNHLY and CDR2 is FYNNEI. CDR3 bases: TGTGCCAGCAGAGTGACAGGGAGCTCCTACGAGCAGTACTTC. As protein: CASRVTGSSYEQYF. Looking up the rest from reference TRBV2 and TRBJ2-7 gives the full variable domain: EPEVTQTPSHQVTQMGQEVILRCVPISNHLYFYWYRQILGQKVEFLVSFYNNEISEKSEIFDDQFSVERPDGSNFTLKIRSTKLEDSAMYFCASRVTGSSYEQYFGPGTRLTVT.

J is TRBJ2-3 and V is TRBV15; TRBD1 agrees at 9 bases. Germline CDR1 is LNHNV and CDR2 is YYDKDF (reference sequence). The CDR3 extends over 17 amino acids. Germline trimming cut 0 bases from V and 11 bases from J; bases unmatched to any gene: 15. CDR3 protein: CATSRDLGDRDGIGQYF. The CDR3 DNA sequence: TGTGCCACCAGCAGAGATCTAGGGGACAGGGATGGGATCGGGCAGTATTTT.

This chain joins TRBV6-5 and TRBJ2-7, with D hard to call. In germline, CDR1 is MNHEY, CDR2 SVGAGI. The CDR3 extends over 11 amino acids. V was trimmed by 2 bases and J by 3 bases, leaving 2 bases between them. This chain's CDR3 is CASSYNYEQYF. In DNA, the CDR3 is TGTGCCAGCAGTTACAACTACGAGCAGTACTTC.

The V and J genes are TRBV19 and TRBJ1-1; D uncertain. CDR3 size: 16 residues. Germline-derived CDR1 and CDR2 are LNHDA and SQIVND (reference sequence). The V end was cut by 3 bases, the J end by 1 base, with 15 bases between. CDR3 nucleotides: TGTGCCAGTAGTATGCGGTTTGGAACTCAGAACACTGAAGCTTTCTTT. This codes for CASSMRFGTQNTEAFF. The complete variable domain, with remaining parts taken from reference TRBV19 and TRBJ1-1, reads DGGITQSPKYLFRKEGQNVTLSCEQNLNHDAMYWYRQDPGQGLRLIYYSQIVNDFQKGDIAEGYSVSREKKESFPLTVTSAQKNPTAFYLCASSMRFGTQNTEAFFGQGTRLTVV.

This chain uses TRBV20-1 with TRBJ1-1; no firm D call. The CDR3 is made up of 11 amino acids. From germline, CDR1 is DFQATT and CDR2 SNEGSKA (reference sequence). V lost 6 bases, J lost 1 base, and 6 bases lay in between. The CDR3 nucleotides are TGCAGTGCCCCCGGGAACACTGAAGCTTTCTTT. Amino acid sequence: CSAPGNTEAFF.

This clone was counted only a few times. V usage is TRBV2 and J usage is TRBJ1-1, with D possibly TRBD1 on 5 matching bases. CDR1 and CDR2 (germline): SNHLY, FYNNEI. The V end lost 7 bases, the J end lost 5 bases, and 14 bases lay between the germline ends. This CDR3 spans 13 amino acids. The CDR3 nucleotides read TGTGCCAGCACCAAGTTCAGGGATACTGAAGCTTTCTTT. As protein: CASTKFRDTEAFF. The variable domain in full, completed from reference TRBV2 and TRBJ1-1, reads EPEVTQTPSHQVTQMGQEVILRCVPISNHLYFYWYRQILGQKVEFLVSFYNNEISEKSEIFDDQFSVERPDGSNFTLKIRSTKLEDSAMYFCASTKFRDTEAFFGQGTRLTVV.

V gene TRBV7-7 combines with J gene TRBJ2-5; 11 positions agree with TRBD1. The V gene's germline CDR1 is SSHAT and CDR2 FNYEAQ (reference sequence). CDR3 size: 13 residues. Trimming removed 3 bases from V and 7 bases from J; junction bases left unmatched: 1. The CDR3 here is CASSFGTGGTQYF. The CDR3 DNA follows: TGTGCCAGCAGCTTCGGGACAGGGGGGACCCAGTACTTC.

CDR3 loop: CASSSSGALSYEQYF. The CDR3 nucleotides read TGTGCCAGCAGCAGTAGCGGGGCTCTCTCCTACGAGCAGTACTTC. The J gene is TRBJ2-7, the V gene TRBV7-9; TRBD2 agrees at 8 bases. V lost 5 bases to trimming and J lost 0 bases; unmatched junction nucleotides: 6. Germline CDR1 reads SEHNR; CDR2 reads FQNEAQ (reference sequence). The CDR3 has 15 residues.

This clone turned up a few times. The chain couples TRBV5-1 to TRBJ1-2; D is undetermined. The V and J ends lost 0 bases and 7 bases respectively, with 16 bases between them. This CDR3 contains 15 residues. CDR1 and CDR2 (germline): SGHRS, YFSETQ. The CDR3 sequence: CASSLGMFEGRGYTF. The CDR3, as DNA: TGCGCCAGCAGCTTGGGTATGTTTGAAGGGCGTGGCTACACCTTC.

This chain uses TRBV5-4 with TRBJ1-1; the D gene is possibly TRBD1 (5 bases). V was pared by 2 bases and J by 2 bases, with 13 bases between. The V gene's germline CDR1 is SGHNT and CDR2 YYREEE (reference sequence). This CDR3 is 15 amino acids long. For the CDR3, the DNA is TGTGCCAGCAGCTTAATGGGGGTGGTAAACACTGAAGCTTTCTTT. Amino acids: CASSLMGVVNTEAFF.

The V and J genes are TRBV29-1 and TRBJ1-3; a weak D match, TRBD1 (6 bases). Per the germline V gene, CDR1 is SQVTM and CDR2 is ANQGSEA. Trimming took off 7 bases at V and 6 bases at J, with 10 bases between the two ends. This CDR3 has 11 residues. Here the CDR3 DNA reads TGCAGCGGGGGGACACTAAACACCATATATTTT. This gives the protein CSGGTLNTIYF.

The rearrangement uses TRBV6-5 and TRBJ1-1, with 9 bases identical to TRBD1. CDR1 and CDR2 (germline): MNHEY, SVGAGI. This CDR3 is built from 13 residues. Trimming took 6 bases from V and 7 from J; bases not matched to a gene: 6. Here the CDR3 DNA reads TGTGCCAGCAGCCTGGACAGGGGAAGTGAAGCTTTCTTT. It is translated as CASSLDRGSEAFF.

V usage is TRBV5-4 and J usage is TRBJ2-6; perhaps TRBD1 as D (5 bases). V lost 4 bases and J lost 2, with 13 bases in between. Germline CDR1 and CDR2: SGHNT and YYREEE (reference sequence). This CDR3 contains 16 residues. The CDR3 protein is CASSLTSGTGANVLTF. DNA for the CDR3: TGTGCCAGCAGCCTAACCTCAGGGACTGGGGCCAACGTCCTGACTTTC. Variable domain in full (rest from reference TRBV5-4 and TRBJ2-6): ETGVTQSPTHLIKTRGQQVTLRCSSQSGHNTVSWYQQALGQGPQFIFQYYREEENGRGNFPPRFSGLQFPNYSSELNVNALELDDSALYLCASSLTSGTGANVLTFGAGSRLTVL.

This chain connects TRBV6-5 to TRBJ1-3, with unresolved D. Trimming took 0 bases from V and 0 from J, leaving 9 bases between them. CDR3 length: 16 residues. Germline assignment: CDR1 MNHEY and CDR2 SVGAGI. CDR3 protein: CASSYSPAVSGNTIYF. The CDR3 DNA reads as TGTGCCAGCAGTTACTCGCCTGCGGTCTCTGGAAACACCATATATTTT.

This sequence joins TRBV19 and TRBJ1-2, with a weak D call TRBD1 (5 bases). Per germline, CDR1 LNHDA and CDR2 SQIVND (reference sequence). V lost 2 bases to trimming and J lost 8 bases, with 24 bases between them. CDR3 size: 17 residues. The CDR3 region is CASSILGVKGLKNGYTF. DNA for the CDR3: TGTGCCAGTAGTATACTAGGGGTCAAGGGCTTAAAGAACGGCTACACCTTC.

There are a few counts of this clone. The chain joins TRBV5-4 to TRBJ1-1, with D unclear. This CDR3 has 15 amino acids. The germline V and J ends were trimmed by 0 bases and 4 bases, with 13 bases remaining between them. Germline V gene sequence: CDR1 SGHNT, CDR2 YYREEE (reference sequence). CDR3 sequence (DNA): TGTGCCAGCAGCTTGGGAGGAGGAAGATTCACTGAAGCTTTCTTT. Protein: CASSLGGGRFTEAFF.

This clone was seen a handful of times. The chain carries TRBV25-1 and TRBJ1-6, with D unclear. Between the trimmed V and J ends, which lost 6 bases and 8 bases, there was a span of 14 bases. This CDR3 is 14 amino acids long. Germline V lookup: CDR1 MGHDK, CDR2 SYGVNS. DNA of the CDR3: TGTGCCAGCAGCTGGGGATCCGGCGATTCACCCCTCCACTTT. Amino acid sequence: CASSWGSGDSPLHF. Full variable domain (outside the CDR3, taken from reference TRBV25-1 and TRBJ1-6): EADIYQTPRYLVIGTGKKITLECSQTMGHDKMYWYQQDPGMELHLIHYSYGVNSTEKGDLSSESTVSRIRTEHFPLTLESARPSHTSQYLCASSWGSGDSPLHFGNGTRLTVT.

V is TRBV27 and J is TRBJ1-3; TRBD1 matches at 7 bases. Trimming took 4 bases from V and 1 from J; bases not matched to a gene: 7. CDR1 is MNHEY, CDR2 SMNVEV, per germline (reference sequence). The CDR3 is 16 amino acids. The CDR3 DNA sequence: TGTGCCAGCAGTTCTTCCTCGACAGGGTCTGGAAACACCATATATTTT. It yields the protein CASSSSSTGSGNTIYF.